The 4 T cell receptor beta chains listed next were all sequenced from one sample in a study of regulatory and conventional T cells in RAG deficiency. Only in-frame clones appear in the TCRdb table, and some are missing; sequencing was by immunoSEQ multiplex PCR. The sample yields roughly 28,000 clones, roughly 96% seen once. Genomic DNA came from blood conventional CD4+ T cells gated CD25-low CD127-high. These data were also filed under a second study, of regulatory T cells. This second study says: The PCR used 52 TRBV and 13 TRBJ primers.

The specimen was CD25- CD4+ T cells sorted from blood. The origin of the receptors is a human donor in good health.

This chain links TRBV5-1 with TRBJ2-7, with D perhaps matching TRBD2 (6 bases). Germline lookup yields CDR1 SGHRS and CDR2 YFSETQ. V was clipped by 0 bases and J by 10 bases, with 11 bases between them. This CDR3 spans 12 amino acids. As DNA, the CDR3 is TGCGCCAGCAGCTTGGGGGACTCCTCCCAGTACTTC. Translated, it gives CASSLGDSSQYF.

The V gene is TRBV18, the J gene TRBJ1-1; D is perhaps TRBD1 (6 bases). CDR3 length: 15 amino acids. Trimming shortened V by 5 bases and J by 1 base, and 14 bases separated the two germline ends. Germline CDR1 KGHSH, CDR2 LQKENI. As DNA, the CDR3 is TGTGCCAGCTCATTGAACAGGGATTGGAACACTGAAGCTTTCTTT. It yields the protein CASSLNRDWNTEAFF. The full variable domain, with the rest looked up from reference TRBV18 and TRBJ1-1, is NAGVMQNPRHLVRRRGQEARLRCSPMKGHSHVYWYRQLPEEGLKFMVYLQKENIIDESGMPKERFSAEFPKEGPSILRIQQVVRGDSAAYFCASSLNRDWNTEAFFGQGTRLTVV.

The chain is built from TRBV5-4 and TRBJ1-2; D is perhaps TRBD1 (5 bases). Trimming removed 4 bases from V and 3 bases from J, with 10 bases in between. Per the germline V gene, CDR1 is SGHNT and CDR2 is YYREEE (reference sequence). The CDR3 covers 13 residues. The CDR3 protein is CASSVDTHYGYTF. The CDR3 region has the DNA TGTGCCAGCAGCGTGGACACCCACTATGGCTACACCTTC.

This chain connects TRBV18 to TRBJ1-5; 7 nucleotides agree with TRBD1. V was clipped by 6 bases and J by 8 bases; unmatched bases: 16. CDR3 length equals 16 residues. Looked up from germline, CDR1 is KGHSH and CDR2 is LQKENI. Written as DNA, the CDR3 is TGTGCCAGCTCCTACTCCGGGACAGCCCTTTTGAAGCCCCAGCATTTT. Translation gives CASSYSGTALLKPQHF.